This T cell receptor (beta chain) was recovered during a study of cytomegalovirus exposure and HLA in healthy donors. In this sample, this clone turned up a few times. The antigen is not known. Study-wide results and limits: Confirmation in vitro established that a few CMV-associated chains were specific for CMV antigens. Association of a missense DCLRE1C variant with TCR beta V- and J-gene trimming was reported in a later analysis. According to a later analysis, donors in an Asian-associated ancestry cluster reportedly had fewer N-insertions than the approximately 670-donor mean.

In the PCR, 60 Vbeta and 13 Jbeta primers were used. Assay used: immunoSEQ multiplex PCR; TCRdb lists only in-frame clones, some missing. The data show 95,000 to 150,000 clones, over 60% seen once. This CDR3 contains 14 residues. CDR1 and CDR2 from the germline V gene are MNHNY and SVGAGI (reference sequence). Deletions cut 2 bases from V and 5 bases from J, with 12 bases between. The V and J genes are TRBV6-6 and TRBJ2-5, with D maybe TRBD2 (5 bases). The source is a woman aged 40 to 49 in good health and CMV-seropositive. The sequencing sample was made of PBMCs. The CDR3 coding sequence is TGTGCCAGCAGTTACAACGCGGAGGCGGAGACCCAGTACTTC. Protein: CASSYNAEAETQYF.